The clone carrying this TCR beta chain was counted many times. The target antigen is unknown. 5'-RACE, quantitative and with molecular barcodes, yielded the TCR beta libraries. TCRdb analysed the 5' RACE reads with MiXCR anew, one entry per CDR3 protein. Of about 220,000 distinct CDR3 sequences listed, around 7.9% are singletons. These data are taken from a study of CD8 T cells in ankylosing spondylitis. General study findings and limits: Typical of ankylosing spondylitis blood, it appeared, was a TCR beta motif of fewer than 10 highly homologous variants.

The CDR3 contains 16 residues. The J segment lost 4 bases and the V segment lost 0 bases, leaving 6 bases of the junction unmatched. The germline V gene has CDR1 DFQATT and CDR2 SNEGSKA (reference sequence). The sample taken for sequencing was blood, either unsorted or a sorted T cell fraction (not recorded which). The V and J genes are TRBV20-1 and TRBJ2-1; 10 bases agree with TRBD2. The receptor's source is a male donor with ankylosing spondylitis. This chain's CDR3 is CSARDWASGGYNEQFF. In nucleotides, the CDR3 is TGCAGTGCTAGAGATTGGGCTAGCGGGGGATACAATGAGCAGTTCTTC.